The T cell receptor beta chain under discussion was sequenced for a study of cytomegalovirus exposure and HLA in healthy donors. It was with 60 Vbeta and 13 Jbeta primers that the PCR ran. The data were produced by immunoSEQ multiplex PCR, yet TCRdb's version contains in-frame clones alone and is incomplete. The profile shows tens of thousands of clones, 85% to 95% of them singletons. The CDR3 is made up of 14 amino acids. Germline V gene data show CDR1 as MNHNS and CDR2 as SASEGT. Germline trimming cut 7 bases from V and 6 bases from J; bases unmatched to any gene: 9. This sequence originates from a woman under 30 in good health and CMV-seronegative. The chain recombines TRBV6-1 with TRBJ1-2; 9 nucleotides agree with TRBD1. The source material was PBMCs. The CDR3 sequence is CASKRQGGSDGYTF. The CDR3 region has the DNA TGTGCCAGCAAACGACAGGGGGGTTCAGATGGCTACACCTTC.